The 22 T cell receptor beta chains reported below all come from one sample, sequenced in a study of CD8+CD57+ T cells in acquired aplastic anemia. An expansion of CD8+CD57+ cells by flow cytometry had been shown in patients chosen for sequencing. Profiling that covered TCR beta VDJ and CDR3 relied on genomic DNA as its template. Via MiXCR, TCRdb re-called the reads, giving one row per CDR3 protein. The sample lists roughly 170,000 distinct CDR3 sequences, approximately 48% seen once, with approximately 12% in the top ten. The material sequenced was sorted CD4+, CD8+, or CD8+CD57+ T cells (not recorded which) from PBMCs. The receptors were sampled from a human donor with aplastic anemia.

This clonotype came up many times. The chain's CDR3 is CASSLVGTGSSYEQYF. The CDR3 DNA reads TGTGCCAGCAGCTTAGTCGGGACAGGGTCCTCCTACGAGCAGTACTTC. V usage is TRBV7-8 and J usage is TRBJ2-7; 9 nucleotides agree with TRBD1. Germline-derived CDR1 and CDR2 are SGHVS and FQNEAQ. The CDR3 runs 16 residues. Unmatched junction bases numbered 4, after V lost 1 base and J lost 0 bases.

This sequence joins TRBV19 and TRBJ2-7; 7 nucleotides match TRBD1. V dropped 10 bases and J dropped 6; count of bases not matched to a gene: 9. Germline lookup yields CDR1 LNHDA and CDR2 SQIVND (reference sequence). The CDR3 has 12 residues. As DNA, the CDR3 is TGTGCCACCGCGACAGGGCCAGGCGAGCAGTACTTC. Amino acids: CATATGPGEQYF.

The genes are TRBV6-2 or TRBV6-3 and TRBJ1-5; TRBD1 agrees at 8 bases. The CDR3 totals 13 residues. V lost 2 bases to trimming and J lost 13 bases; unmatched junction nucleotides: 7. Per germline, CDR1 MNHEY and CDR2 SVGEGT. In nucleotides, the CDR3 is TGTGCCAGCAGTTACCAGAGAGACAGGGGACAGCATTTT. It translates to CASSYQRDRGQHF.

The chain links TRBV2 to TRBJ2-7; 10 nucleotides agree with TRBD1. Germline values: CDR1 SNHLY, CDR2 FYNNEI. This CDR3 comprises 15 residues. V gave up 4 bases and J gave up 2 bases; unmatched junction bases: 5. CDR3: CASSAGTGDAYEQYF. CDR3 sequence (DNA): TGTGCCAGCAGTGCCGGGACAGGGGACGCCTACGAGCAGTACTTC.

The chain joins TRBV24-1 to TRBJ2-3; 8 bases agree with TRBD2. This CDR3 region has 16 residues. CDR1 and CDR2 (germline): KGHDR, SFDVKD. After removal of 0 bases from V and 1 base from J, the junction contained 2 bases not matched to a gene. The CDR3 DNA sequence: TGTGCCACCAGTGATTTGCAGACTAGCGGCACAGATACGCAGTATTTT. Protein product: CATSDLQTSGTDTQYF.

The V gene is TRBV6-1, the J gene TRBJ2-2; TRBD1 matches at 7 bases. V was pared by 6 bases and J by 2 bases, with 6 bases of the junction left unmatched. CDR1 is MNHNS, CDR2 SASEGT, per germline. This CDR3 has 15 amino acids. The DNA of the CDR3 is TGTGCCAGCAGCCCGACAGGGTATAACACCGGGGAGCTGTTTTTT. This gives the protein CASSPTGYNTGELFF.

The rearrangement uses TRBV19 and TRBJ2-5; D is perhaps TRBD2 (6 bases). Germline assignment: CDR1 LNHDA and CDR2 SQIVND (reference sequence). V lost 3 bases and J 1 base, leaving 9 bases between the germline ends. This CDR3 has 14 amino acids. CDR3 amino acids: CASSIAGTQETQYF. The CDR3 DNA follows: TGTGCCAGTAGTATTGCGGGAACCCAAGAGACCCAGTACTTC. Drawing the rest from reference TRBV19 and TRBJ2-5, the complete variable domain is DGGITQSPKYLFRKEGQNVTLSCEQNLNHDAMYWYRQDPGQGLRLIYYSQIVNDFQKGDIAEGYSVSREKKESFPLTVTSAQKNPTAFYLCASSIAGTQETQYFGPGTRLLVL.

This clonotype came up a few times. V usage is TRBV2 and J usage is TRBJ2-7; 8 positions match TRBD2. This CDR3 contains 13 residues. The germline V gene has CDR1 SNHLY and CDR2 FYNNEI. V shed 10 bases, J shed 0 bases, and the junction held 5 bases outside the gene matches. The CDR3 is CAIIAGSSYEQYF. DNA of the CDR3: TGTGCCATCATAGCGGGATCCTCCTACGAGCAGTACTTC.

This clonotype was counted a few times. The genes are TRBV7-2 and TRBJ2-7, with D maybe TRBD2 (5 bases). The CDR3 has 17 residues. Deletions cut 5 bases from V and 4 bases from J, with 24 bases between. CDR1 and CDR2 (germline): SGHTA, FQGNSA. The CDR3 here is CASSPGSGVGPGYEQYF. The CDR3, as DNA: TGTGCCAGCAGCCCTGGGTCCGGCGTGGGCCCGGGATACGAGCAGTACTTC.

This clonotype was counted ten times or more. The chain combines TRBV10-3 with TRBJ1-5; D possibly corresponds to TRBD1 (5 bases). From germline, CDR1 is ENHRY and CDR2 SYGVKD. V was cut by 0 bases and J by 0 bases, with 9 bases left in between. CDR3 length: 16 residues. CDR3 in DNA: TGTGCCATCAGTGAGTCACGGGGGGATAGCAATCAGCCCCAGCATTTT. Its translation is CAISESRGDSNQPQHF.

This clonotype has ten or more counts. The V gene is TRBV5-6, the J gene TRBJ2-7, with TRBD2 identical over 8 bases. From germline, CDR1 is SGHDT and CDR2 YYEEEE. The CDR3 is 16 amino acids. With 3 bases clipped from V and 1 base from J, the junction kept 9 bases outside the gene matches. DNA of the CDR3: TGTGCCAGCAGCTGGGGACAAAGCGGGGGTTCCTACGAGCAGTACTTC. Its protein is CASSWGQSGGSYEQYF.

The chain has TRBV25-1 and TRBJ1-2; D call uncertain. Germline V CDR1 and CDR2: MGHDK, SYGVNS. The CDR3 runs 17 residues. Trimming took 1 base from V and 4 from J, leaving 19 bases between them. Here the CDR3 DNA reads TGTGCCAGCAGTGAATTTTCCGGCTGGGAAAGTTCCTATGGCTACACCTTC. Amino acid sequence: CASSEFSGWESSYGYTF.

This clonotype was counted between two and nine times. The chain joins TRBV20-1 to TRBJ1-6; no firm D call. V lost 5 bases and J lost 8, with 1 base in between. Germline V gives CDR1 DFQATT, CDR2 SNEGSKA (reference sequence). This CDR3 has 9 amino acids. This CDR3 reads CSAYSPLHF. In nucleotides, the CDR3 is TGCAGTGCTTATTCACCCCTCCACTTT.

This sequence joins TRBV5-1 and TRBJ2-6; possible D gene TRBD2, 6 bases. Germline loops: CDR1 SGHRS, CDR2 YFSETQ. Trimming removed 7 bases from V and 0 bases from J, with 8 bases in between. The CDR3 is 14 amino acids. The CDR3 DNA reads TGCGCCAGCGGGGAGGCCTCTGGGGCCAACGTCCTGACTTTC. Translation gives CASGEASGANVLTF.

The gene calls are TRBV10-3 and TRBJ2-7, with 8 positions matching TRBD2. V trimming: 10 bases; J trimming: 3 bases; junction bases outside the gene matches: 8. The germline gives CDR1 ENHRY, CDR2 SYGVKD. The CDR3 consists of 13 residues. The CDR3 region has the DNA TGTGCCAACAAAGCGGGAGACCACTACGAGCAGTACTTC. Residues: CANKAGDHYEQYF.

The chain combines TRBV20-1 with TRBJ2-2, with TRBD2 matching over 7 bases. Germline CDR1 and CDR2: DFQATT and SNEGSKA (reference sequence). The V and J ends lost 0 bases and 6 bases, in that order; junction bases with no gene match: 7. There are 15 residues in the CDR3. The CDR3 sequence: CSARDPASGAGELFF. For the CDR3, the DNA is TGCAGTGCTAGAGATCCGGCTAGCGGAGCCGGGGAGCTGTTTTTT.

This clonotype showed up many times. The V gene is TRBV6-1, the J gene TRBJ2-1; D possibly matches TRBD1 or TRBD2 (5 bases each). Trimming left V 6 bases short and J 9 bases short, with 12 bases between. The CDR3 totals 12 residues. Germline assignment: CDR1 MNHNS and CDR2 SASEGT. The CDR3 coding sequence is TGTGCCAGCAGGTTCCGGGACCGTGAGCAGTTCTTC. This translates into CASRFRDREQFF.

This clonotype showed up many times. The rearrangement joins TRBV19 to TRBJ1-5; no firm D call. Germline V lookup: CDR1 LNHDA, CDR2 SQIVND (reference sequence). The V end was cut by 2 bases, the J end by 4 bases, with 6 bases between. The CDR3 is 13 amino acids. CDR3 amino acids: CASSITENQPQHF. The CDR3 bases are TGTGCCAGTAGTATAACAGAAAATCAGCCCCAGCATTTT.

This clonotype appeared once. The chain recombines TRBV19 with TRBJ1-5; TRBD1 is a possible D gene (5 bases). This CDR3 is 15 amino acids long. Germline V lookup: CDR1 LNHDA, CDR2 SQIVND (reference sequence). The ends were cut back, 7 bases at V and 0 bases at J, with 13 bases in the middle. The CDR3 region has the DNA TGTGCCAGTATCGACAGACCGAATAGCAATCAGCCCCAGCATTTT. Amino acid sequence: CASIDRPNSNQPQHF.

This chain joins TRBV2 and TRBJ1-2; D gene uncertain. The V end was cut by 5 bases, the J end by 4 bases, with 8 bases between. The germline gives CDR1 SNHLY, CDR2 FYNNEI. CDR3 length: 12 amino acids. The CDR3 spells CASSSSPYGYTF. In DNA form, the CDR3 reads TGTGCCAGCAGTTCAAGCCCCTATGGCTACACCTTC.

This chain links TRBV4-1 with TRBJ2-7, with TRBD2 identical over 12 bases. The CDR3 sequence is 15 residues long. The germline gives CDR1 MGHRA, CDR2 YSYEKL. Trimming removed 1 base from V and 4 bases from J; junction bases left unmatched: 2. This CDR3 is CASSQGTSGAYEQYF. DNA of the CDR3: TGCGCCAGCAGCCAAGGGACTAGCGGGGCTTACGAGCAGTACTTC.

With regard to this clonotype: The conserved phenylalanine or tryptophan is not found at the CDR3 terminus, so this likely reflects a read error. This chain links TRBV2 with TRBJ1-6, with a weak D call TRBD1 (5 bases). The CDR3 runs 14 residues. Germline values: CDR1 SNHLY, CDR2 FYNNEI. DNA for the CDR3: TGTGCCAACAGTATTTTAACAGGAGTAAGTCCCCTCCACTAT. It codes for CANSILTGVSPLHY.